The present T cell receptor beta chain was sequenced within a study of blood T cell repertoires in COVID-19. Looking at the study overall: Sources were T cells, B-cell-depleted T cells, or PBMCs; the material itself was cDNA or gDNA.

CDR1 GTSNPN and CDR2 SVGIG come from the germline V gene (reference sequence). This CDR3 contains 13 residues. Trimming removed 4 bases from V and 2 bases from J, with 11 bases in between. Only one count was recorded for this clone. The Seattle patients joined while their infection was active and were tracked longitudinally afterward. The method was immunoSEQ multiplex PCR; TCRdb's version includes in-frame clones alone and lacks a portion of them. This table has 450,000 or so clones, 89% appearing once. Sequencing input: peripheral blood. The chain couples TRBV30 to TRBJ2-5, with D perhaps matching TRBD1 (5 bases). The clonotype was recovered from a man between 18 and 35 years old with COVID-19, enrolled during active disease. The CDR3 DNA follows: TGTGCCTGGAATGGGGCTGTTCAAGAGACCCAGTACTTC. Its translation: CAWNGAVQETQYF.